Below, one T cell receptor beta chain is given with its context. The PCR contained 60 Vbeta and 13 Jbeta primers. The repertoire was sequenced with immunoSEQ multiplex PCR; TCRdb's copy has only in-frame clones and lacks some. The sample has 150,000 to 200,000 clones; 65% to 85% are singletons. The data originate from a study of cytomegalovirus exposure and HLA in healthy donors. CDR3 length: 13 residues. CDR1 and CDR2 from the germline V gene are MNHEY and SVGAGI. V lost 6 bases, J lost 6 bases, and 14 bases lay in between. This chain uses TRBV6-5 with TRBJ1-1; D is unclear. The specimen was PBMCs. The receptor was derived from a boy younger than 10 in good health and CMV-seronegative. The CDR3 DNA is TGTGCCAGCAGCCGCGGGAGGGCCGCTGAAGCTTTCTTT. It yields the protein CASSRGRAAEAFF.